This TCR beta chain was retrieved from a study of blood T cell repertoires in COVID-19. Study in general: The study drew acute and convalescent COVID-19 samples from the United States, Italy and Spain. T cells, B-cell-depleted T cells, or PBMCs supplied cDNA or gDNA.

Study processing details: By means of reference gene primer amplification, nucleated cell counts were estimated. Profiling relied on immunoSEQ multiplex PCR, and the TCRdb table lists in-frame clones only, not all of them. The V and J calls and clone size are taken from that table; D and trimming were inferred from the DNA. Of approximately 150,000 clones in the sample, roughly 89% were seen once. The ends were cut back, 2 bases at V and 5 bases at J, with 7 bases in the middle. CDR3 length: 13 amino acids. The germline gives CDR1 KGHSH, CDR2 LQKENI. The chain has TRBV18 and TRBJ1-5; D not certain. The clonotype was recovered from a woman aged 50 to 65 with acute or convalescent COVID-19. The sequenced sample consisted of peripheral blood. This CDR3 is CASSPGGDQPQHF. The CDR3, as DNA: TGTGCCAGCTCACCAGGAGGAGATCAGCCCCAGCATTTT.